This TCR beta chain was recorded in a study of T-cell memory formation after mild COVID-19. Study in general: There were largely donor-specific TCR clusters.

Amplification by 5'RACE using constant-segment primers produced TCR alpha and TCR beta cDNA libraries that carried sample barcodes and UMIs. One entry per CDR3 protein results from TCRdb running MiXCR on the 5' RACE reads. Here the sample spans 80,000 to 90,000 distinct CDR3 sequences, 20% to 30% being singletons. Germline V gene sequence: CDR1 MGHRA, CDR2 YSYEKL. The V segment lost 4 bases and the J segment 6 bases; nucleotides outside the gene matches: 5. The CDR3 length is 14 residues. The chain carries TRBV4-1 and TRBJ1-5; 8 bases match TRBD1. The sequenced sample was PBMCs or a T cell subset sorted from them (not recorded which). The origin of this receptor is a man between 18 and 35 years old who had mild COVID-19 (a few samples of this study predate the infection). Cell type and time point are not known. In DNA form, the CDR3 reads TGCGCCAGCAGCCCGCCGACAGGGGTTCAGCCCCAGCATTTT. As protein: CASSPPTGVQPQHF.